This T cell receptor (beta chain) was obtained from a study of cytomegalovirus exposure and HLA in healthy donors. The PCR used 60 Vbeta and 13 Jbeta primers. How the authors handled the data: In a later analysis, roughly 86 million unique TCR beta chains included roughly 11 million shared by two or more donors. Data came from immunoSEQ multiplex PCR; TCRdb stores just in-frame clones and leaves some out. V, J and clone size derive from that table, while D and trimming were established from the DNA sequence. Of about 100,000 clones listed, under 85% are singletons. Overall study results and limits: Through in vitro validation, a few CMV-associated chains were shown to be specific for CMV antigens. Previous analysis showed most TCR beta V segments were productive about 87% or about 30% of the time.

Turning to this clone: The antigen is not known.

CDR3 length: 12 residues. The ends were cut back, 0 bases at V and 11 bases at J, with 10 bases in the middle. CDR1 is SGHAT and CDR2 is FQNNGV in the germline V gene. The source material was PBMCs. The sequence derives from a male donor in good health and CMV-seronegative. V is TRBV11-2 and J is TRBJ1-1; D ambiguous. CDR3 amino acids: CASSLDLSGAFF. CDR3 bases: TGTGCCAGCAGCTTAGACCTCTCCGGGGCTTTCTTT.